The sequence of this T cell receptor beta chain was determined in a study of OX40 agonist ivuxolimab in advanced cancers. Turning to the study itself: Patients in the trial were receiving intravenous ivuxolimab every 2 weeks, at doses of 0.01 to 10 mg/kg.

Measured with immunoSEQ multiplex PCR; TCRdb has only the in-frame clones, and not every one. Seen here are 55,000 to 75,000 clones, 70% to 90% observed once, and the top ten hold around 0.99%. V lost 0 bases and J 6 bases, leaving 10 bases between the germline ends. The V gene's germline CDR1 is SGDLS and CDR2 YYNGEE. There are 13 residues in the CDR3. The starting material was CD4+ or CD8+ T cells sorted from blood, obtained in a trial of the OX40 agonist ivuxolimab. This clonotype was obtained from an adult with an advanced solid tumor such as melanoma, head and neck, liver or kidney cancer. The J gene is TRBJ2-7, the V gene TRBV9; tentative D call: TRBD1 (6 bases). CDR3 amino acids: CASSVAGVGEQYF. The CDR3 DNA sequence: TGTGCCAGCAGCGTAGCAGGGGTCGGCGAGCAGTACTTC.